Each of the 10 T cell receptor beta chains below was sequenced from the same sample in a study of CD8 T cells in ankylosing spondylitis. One entry per CDR3 protein results from TCRdb running MiXCR on the 5' RACE reads. Of about 340,000 distinct CDR3 sequences listed, roughly 14% were seen once; the top ten hold 0.9% to 1.2%. The sequenced material came from blood, either unsorted or a sorted T cell fraction (not recorded which). The receptor source for this set is a male donor with ankylosing spondylitis or in good health (not recorded which).

This clonotype appeared a few times. The gene calls are TRBV6-5 and TRBJ1-1, with D hard to call. Germline CDR1 MNHEY, CDR2 SVGAGI. There are 14 residues in the CDR3. With 0 bases removed from V and 6 bases from J, the gap between germline ends came to 11 bases. CDR3 region: CASSYSLMGAEAFF. The CDR3 DNA reads TGTGCCAGCAGTTACTCCTTAATGGGCGCTGAAGCTTTCTTT.

The chain is built from TRBV7-2 and TRBJ2-1; TRBD2 agrees at 9 bases. CDR1 and CDR2 from the germline V gene are SGHTA and FQGNSA. V was clipped by 3 bases and J by 8 bases; unmatched bases: 8. The CDR3 covers 15 residues. This chain's CDR3 is CASSLVAGDSYEQFF. The CDR3, as DNA: TGTGCCAGCAGCTTGGTAGCGGGGGATTCGTATGAGCAGTTCTTC.

This clonotype was observed a few times. The genes are TRBV6-1 and TRBJ2-7; D perhaps matches TRBD2 (5 bases). V was cut by 7 bases and J by 2 bases, with 12 bases left in between. CDR1 and CDR2 (germline): MNHNS, SASEGT. The length of the CDR3 is 13 residues. CDR3 region: CASMTGSPYEQYF. For the CDR3, the DNA is TGTGCCAGCATGACGGGATCCCCCTACGAGCAGTACTTC.

This sequence joins TRBV5-5 and TRBJ2-5, with D unresolved. This CDR3 comprises 14 residues. With 3 bases removed from V and 5 bases from J, the gap between germline ends came to 14 bases. Germline-derived CDR1 and CDR2 are SGHKS and YYEKEE (reference sequence). CDR3 in amino acids: CASSSRTQFETQYF. The CDR3 DNA follows: TGTGCCAGCAGCTCCCGGACCCAGTTCGAGACCCAGTACTTC.

This clonotype was counted between two and nine times. The rearrangement joins TRBV5-1 to TRBJ1-2, with D possibly TRBD1 on 5 matching bases. Germline V lookup: CDR1 SGHRS, CDR2 YFSETQ. The CDR3 extends over 13 amino acids. Trimming removed 0 bases from V and 8 bases from J, with 11 bases in between. In DNA form, the CDR3 reads TGCGCCAGCAGCTTGGGGGGAACAGGCGGCTACACCTTC. Its protein product is CASSLGGTGGYTF.

V usage is TRBV10-3 and J usage is TRBJ2-1; D not certain. The V and J ends lost 3 bases and 8 bases respectively, with 5 bases between them. The V gene's germline CDR1 is ENHRY and CDR2 SYGVKD. The CDR3 loop spans 11 amino acids. CDR3 protein: CAISDAYEQFF. The DNA of the CDR3 is TGTGCCATCAGTGACGCGTATGAGCAGTTCTTC.

This clonotype showed up just a few times. This chain connects TRBV5-1 to TRBJ1-1; D unclear. There are 12 residues in the CDR3. Per germline, CDR1 SGHRS and CDR2 YFSETQ. The V end lost 5 bases, the J end lost 6 bases, and 11 bases lay between the germline ends. This CDR3 reads CASRLGRSEAFF. In DNA form, the CDR3 reads TGCGCCAGCAGACTAGGACGGTCTGAAGCTTTCTTT.

This clonotype has a handful of counts. This chain joins TRBV7-2 and TRBJ2-4; D is unclear. The CDR3 length is 16 residues. The germline V gene has CDR1 SGHTA and CDR2 FQGNSA. V shed 5 bases and J shed 0 bases, with 14 bases lying between them. The CDR3 spells CASSPNLVLAKNIQYF. Here the CDR3 DNA reads TGTGCCAGCAGCCCTAATTTGGTTCTAGCCAAAAACATTCAGTACTTC.

The chain combines TRBV20-1 with TRBJ2-5; no firm D call. Germline V gene sequence: CDR1 DFQATT, CDR2 SNEGSKA (reference sequence). Trimming took off 0 bases at V and 4 bases at J, with 6 bases between the two ends. This CDR3 has 12 residues. CDR3 DNA: TGCAGTGCTAGAGATCCCAGAGAGACCCAGTACTTC. Translated: CSARDPRETQYF.

The gene calls are TRBV6-5 and TRBJ1-2; D is unclear. Trimming cost V 4 bases and J 8 bases, with 14 bases left between them. The CDR3 extends over 13 amino acids. CDR1 and CDR2 from the germline V gene are MNHEY and SVGAGI. This chain's CDR3 is CASSFRETGGYTF. The CDR3, as DNA: TGTGCCAGCAGTTTTCGGGAAACGGGCGGCTACACCTTC.